This T cell receptor beta chain is drawn from a study of somatic mutations in cytotoxic T cells in rheumatoid arthritis. In the study overall: Flow cytometric sorting isolated some V beta antibody-stained T-cell populations at nearly 100% purity, and among them were V beta1+ cells that underwent TCRB sequencing.

Clones were sequenced by immunoSEQ multiplex PCR, and TCRdb holds only the in-frame ones, with some missing. The sample holds thousands of clones, about 80% seen once. The receptor comes from an adult with rheumatoid arthritis. The sequenced sample consisted of CD8+ T cells sorted from blood.

The CDR3 loop is CASSLGPGEYQPQHF. CDR3 DNA: TGTGCCAGCAGTTTAGGGCCAGGGGAATATCAGCCCCAGCATTTT. This chain connects TRBV27 to TRBJ1-5; D may be TRBD1 (6 bases). V lost 2 bases to trimming and J lost 5 bases, with 13 bases between them. CDR3 length: 15 amino acids. Germline V gives CDR1 MNHEY, CDR2 SMNVEV (reference sequence).